This T cell receptor (beta chain) was sequenced for a study of OX40 agonist ivuxolimab in advanced cancers. About the research overall: From roughly 20 to 90 years was the age range, with a mean of roughly 59 years, and around 84% were male. Partial responses were achieved by three patients, of whom one had hepatocellular carcinoma and two had cutaneous melanoma.

Some clones are missing from TCRdb's copy, which holds only in-frame ones; the method was immunoSEQ multiplex PCR. The table includes 91,000 or so clones, roughly 94% detected once. If patients had autoimmune disease history or systemic immunosuppression, they were excluded. CDR1 is SQVTM and CDR2 is ANQGSEA in the germline V gene. J was trimmed by 0 bases and V by 6 bases; bases with no gene match: 5. The CDR3 sequence is 15 residues long. Material: CD4+ or CD8+ T cells sorted from blood, obtained in a trial of the OX40 agonist ivuxolimab. The chain links TRBV29-1 to TRBJ1-4; 9 positions agree with TRBD1. The clonotype comes from an adult with an advanced solid tumor such as melanoma, head and neck, liver or kidney cancer. The DNA of the CDR3 is TGCAGCGTCGGGACAGGGATTGCAACTAATGAAAAACTGTTTTTT. Its protein product is CSVGTGIATNEKLFF.